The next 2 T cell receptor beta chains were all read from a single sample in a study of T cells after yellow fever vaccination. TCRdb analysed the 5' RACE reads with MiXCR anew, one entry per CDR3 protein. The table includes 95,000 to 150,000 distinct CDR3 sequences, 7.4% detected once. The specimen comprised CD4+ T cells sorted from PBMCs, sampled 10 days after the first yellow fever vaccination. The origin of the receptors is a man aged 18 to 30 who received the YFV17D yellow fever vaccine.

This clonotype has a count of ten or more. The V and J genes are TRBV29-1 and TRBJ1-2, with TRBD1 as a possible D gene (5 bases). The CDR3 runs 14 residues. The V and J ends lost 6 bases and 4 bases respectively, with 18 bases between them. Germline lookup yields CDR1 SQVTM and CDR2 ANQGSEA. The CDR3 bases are TGCAGCGTCCGACGAATTGCAGGGTCCTATGGCTACACCTTC. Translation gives CSVRRIAGSYGYTF.

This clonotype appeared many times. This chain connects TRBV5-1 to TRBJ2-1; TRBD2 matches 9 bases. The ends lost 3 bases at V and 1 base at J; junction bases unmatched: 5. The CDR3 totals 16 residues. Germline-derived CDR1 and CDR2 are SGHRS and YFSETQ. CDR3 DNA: TGCGCCAGCAGCTCGATAGCGGGGGCGTCCTACAATGAGCAGTTCTTC. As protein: CASSSIAGASYNEQFF.